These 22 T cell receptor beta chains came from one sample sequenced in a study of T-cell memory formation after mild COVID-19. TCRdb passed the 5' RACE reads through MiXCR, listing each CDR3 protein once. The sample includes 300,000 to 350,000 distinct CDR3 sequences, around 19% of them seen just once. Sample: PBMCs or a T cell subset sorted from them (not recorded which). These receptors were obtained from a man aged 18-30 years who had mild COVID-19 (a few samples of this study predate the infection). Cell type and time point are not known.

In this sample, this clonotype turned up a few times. CDR3 sequence reads: CAISGREGNTEAFF. CDR3 DNA sequence: TGTGCCATCAGTGGAAGGGAGGGGAACACTGAAGCTTTCTTT. V is TRBV10-3 and J is TRBJ1-1; no firm D call. V shed 4 bases and J shed 1 base, with 10 bases lying between them. CDR1 ENHRY and CDR2 SYGVKD come from the germline V gene. The CDR3 length is 14 residues.

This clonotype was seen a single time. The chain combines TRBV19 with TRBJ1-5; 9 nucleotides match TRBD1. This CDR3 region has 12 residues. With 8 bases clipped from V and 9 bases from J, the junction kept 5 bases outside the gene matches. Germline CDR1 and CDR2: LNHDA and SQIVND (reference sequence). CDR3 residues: CASRQGDGPQHF. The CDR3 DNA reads TGTGCCAGTCGACAGGGGGACGGGCCCCAGCATTTT.

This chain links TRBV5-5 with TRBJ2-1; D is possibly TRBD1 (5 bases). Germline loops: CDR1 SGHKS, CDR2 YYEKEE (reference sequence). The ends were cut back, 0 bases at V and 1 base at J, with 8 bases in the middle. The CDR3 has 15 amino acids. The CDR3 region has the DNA TGTGCCAGCAGCTTGGATCAGGGATCCTACAATGAGCAGTTCTTC. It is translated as CASSLDQGSYNEQFF. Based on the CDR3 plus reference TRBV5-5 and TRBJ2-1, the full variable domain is DAGVTQSPTHLIKTRGQQVTLRCSPISGHKSVSWYQQVLGQGPQFIFQYYEKEERGRGNFPDRFSARQFPNYSSELNVNALLLGDSALYLCASSLDQGSYNEQFFGPGTRLTVL.

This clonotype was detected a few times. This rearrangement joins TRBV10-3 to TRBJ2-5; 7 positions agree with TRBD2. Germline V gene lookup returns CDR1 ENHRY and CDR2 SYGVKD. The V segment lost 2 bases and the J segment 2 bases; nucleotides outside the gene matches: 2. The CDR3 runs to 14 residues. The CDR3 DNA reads TGTGCCATCAGTGAGGCGGGGGTACAAGAGACCCAGTACTTC. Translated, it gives CAISEAGVQETQYF.

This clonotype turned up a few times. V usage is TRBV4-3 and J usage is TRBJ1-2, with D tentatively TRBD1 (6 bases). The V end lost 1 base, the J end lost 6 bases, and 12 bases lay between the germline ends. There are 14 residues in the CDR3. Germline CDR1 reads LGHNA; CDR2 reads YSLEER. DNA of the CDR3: TGCGCCAGCAGCCAAGTTACAGGGTTCGATGGCTACACCTTC. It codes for CASSQVTGFDGYTF.

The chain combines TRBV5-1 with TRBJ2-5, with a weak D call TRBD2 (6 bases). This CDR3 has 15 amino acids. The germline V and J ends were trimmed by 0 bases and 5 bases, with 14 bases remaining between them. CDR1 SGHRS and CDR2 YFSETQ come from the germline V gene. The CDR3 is CASSLARGGMETQYF. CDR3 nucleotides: TGCGCCAGCAGCTTGGCACGGGGAGGAATGGAGACCCAGTACTTC.

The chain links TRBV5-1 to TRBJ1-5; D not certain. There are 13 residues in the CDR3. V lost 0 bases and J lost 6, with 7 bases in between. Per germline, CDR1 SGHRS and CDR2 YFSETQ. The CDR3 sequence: CASSLASGQPQHF. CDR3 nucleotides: TGCGCCAGCAGCTTGGCATCCGGTCAGCCCCAGCATTTT.

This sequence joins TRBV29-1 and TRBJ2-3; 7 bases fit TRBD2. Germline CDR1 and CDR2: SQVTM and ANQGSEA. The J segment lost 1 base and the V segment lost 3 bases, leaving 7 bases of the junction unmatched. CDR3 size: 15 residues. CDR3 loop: CSVDRTSERTDTQYF. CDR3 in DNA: TGCAGCGTTGACCGGACTAGTGAACGCACAGATACGCAGTATTTT.

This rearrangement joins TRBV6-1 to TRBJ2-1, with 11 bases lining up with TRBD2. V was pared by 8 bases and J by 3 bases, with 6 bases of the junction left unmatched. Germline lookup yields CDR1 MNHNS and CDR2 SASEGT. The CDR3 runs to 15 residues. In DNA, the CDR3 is TGTGCCAGCTTCTCCGGGACTAGCGGCTACAATGAGCAGTTCTTC. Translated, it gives CASFSGTSGYNEQFF.

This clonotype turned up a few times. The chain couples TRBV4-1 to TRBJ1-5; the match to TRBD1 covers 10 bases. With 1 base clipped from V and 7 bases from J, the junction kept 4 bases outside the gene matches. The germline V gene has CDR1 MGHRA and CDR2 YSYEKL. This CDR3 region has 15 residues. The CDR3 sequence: CASSQGGTGEQPQHF. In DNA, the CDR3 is TGCGCCAGCAGCCAAGGTGGGACAGGGGAGCAGCCCCAGCATTTT.

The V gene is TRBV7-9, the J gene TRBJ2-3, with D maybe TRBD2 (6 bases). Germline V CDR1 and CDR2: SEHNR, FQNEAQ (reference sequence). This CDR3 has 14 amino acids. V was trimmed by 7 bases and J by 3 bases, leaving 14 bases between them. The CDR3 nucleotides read TGTGCCAGCACCCCACCTCGGGGGACAGATACGCAGTATTTT. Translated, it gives CASTPPRGTDTQYF.

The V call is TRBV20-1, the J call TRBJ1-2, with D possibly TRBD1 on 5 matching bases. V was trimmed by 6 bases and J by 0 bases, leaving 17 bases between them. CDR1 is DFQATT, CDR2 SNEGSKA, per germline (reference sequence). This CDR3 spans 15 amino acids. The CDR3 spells CSALGGEPANYGYTF. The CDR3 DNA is TGCAGTGCCCTGGGGGGAGAGCCTGCTAACTATGGCTACACCTTC.

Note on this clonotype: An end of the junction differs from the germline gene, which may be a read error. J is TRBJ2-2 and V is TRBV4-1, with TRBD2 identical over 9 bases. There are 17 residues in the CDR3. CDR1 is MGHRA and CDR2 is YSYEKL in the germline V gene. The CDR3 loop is CASGQVAGGLNTGELFF. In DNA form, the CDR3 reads TGCGCCAGCGGCCAAGTCGCGGGGGGGCTGAACACCGGGGAGCTGTTTTTT.

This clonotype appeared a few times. In DNA form, the CDR3 reads TGCGCCAGCAGCTTCAGGGTTTCGGGTGGGGCCAACGTCCTGACTTTC. Translating it yields CASSFRVSGGANVLTF. This sequence joins TRBV5-1 and TRBJ2-6; D might be TRBD1 (5 bases). CDR1 and CDR2 (germline): SGHRS, YFSETQ. With 2 bases removed from V and 3 bases from J, the gap between germline ends came to 12 bases. This CDR3 region has 16 residues.

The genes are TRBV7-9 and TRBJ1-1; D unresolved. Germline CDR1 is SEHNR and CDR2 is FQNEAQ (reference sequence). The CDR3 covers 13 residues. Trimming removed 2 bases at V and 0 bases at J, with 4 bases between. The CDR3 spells CASSLQLNTEAFF. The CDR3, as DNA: TGTGCCAGCAGCTTACAGTTGAACACTGAAGCTTTCTTT.

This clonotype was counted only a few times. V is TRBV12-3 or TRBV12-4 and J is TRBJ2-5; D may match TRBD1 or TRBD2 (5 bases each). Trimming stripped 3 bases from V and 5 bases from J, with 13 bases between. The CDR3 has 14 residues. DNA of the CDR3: TGTGCCAGCAGTTTTGCTGGGACGGGGGAGACCCAGTACTTC. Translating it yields CASSFAGTGETQYF.

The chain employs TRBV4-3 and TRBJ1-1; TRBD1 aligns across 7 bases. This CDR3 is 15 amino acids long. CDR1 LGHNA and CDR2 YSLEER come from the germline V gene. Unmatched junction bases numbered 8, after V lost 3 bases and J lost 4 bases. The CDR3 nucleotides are TGCGCCAGCAGCCAGACAGACAGGGCGGGCACTGAAGCTTTCTTT. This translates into CASSQTDRAGTEAFF.

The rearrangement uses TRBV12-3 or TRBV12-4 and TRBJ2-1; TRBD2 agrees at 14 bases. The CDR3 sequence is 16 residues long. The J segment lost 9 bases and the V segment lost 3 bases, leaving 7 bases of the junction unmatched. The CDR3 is CASSFPTSGGASEQFF. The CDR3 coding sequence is TGTGCCAGCAGTTTTCCGACTAGCGGGGGGGCCAGTGAGCAGTTCTTC.

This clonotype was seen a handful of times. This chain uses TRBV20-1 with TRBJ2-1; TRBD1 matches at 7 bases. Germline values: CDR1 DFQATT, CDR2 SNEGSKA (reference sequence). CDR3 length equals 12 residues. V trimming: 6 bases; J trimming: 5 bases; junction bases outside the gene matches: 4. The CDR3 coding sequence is TGCAGTGCCATGGGACAGAACAATGAGCAGTTCTTC. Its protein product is CSAMGQNNEQFF.

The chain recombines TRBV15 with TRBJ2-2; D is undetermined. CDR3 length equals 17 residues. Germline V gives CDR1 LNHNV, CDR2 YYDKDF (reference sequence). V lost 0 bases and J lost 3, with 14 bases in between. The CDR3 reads CATSRDPWLLHTGELFF. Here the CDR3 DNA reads TGTGCCACCAGCAGAGATCCTTGGCTCCTCCACACCGGGGAGCTGTTTTTT.

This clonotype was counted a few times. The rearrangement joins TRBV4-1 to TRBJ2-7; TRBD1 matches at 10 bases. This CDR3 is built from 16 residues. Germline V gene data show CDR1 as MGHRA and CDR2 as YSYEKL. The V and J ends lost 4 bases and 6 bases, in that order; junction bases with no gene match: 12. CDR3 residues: CASSPLPGQGTSEQYF. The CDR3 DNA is TGCGCCAGCAGCCCACTTCCGGGACAGGGGACGTCCGAGCAGTACTTC.

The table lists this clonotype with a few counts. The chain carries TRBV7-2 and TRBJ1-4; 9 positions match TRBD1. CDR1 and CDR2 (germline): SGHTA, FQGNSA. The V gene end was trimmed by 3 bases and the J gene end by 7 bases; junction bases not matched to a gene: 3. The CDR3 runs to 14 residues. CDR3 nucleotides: TGTGCCAGCAGCTTGCGACAGGGGGGTGAAAAACTGTTTTTT. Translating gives CASSLRQGGEKLFF.